This T cell receptor (beta chain) was found in a study of CD4 T cells in relation to SARS-CoV-2 and coronaviruses. Turning to the study itself: PBMCs were cultured with antigen for roughly 10 days before TCR beta sequencing.

Assay: immunoSEQ multiplex PCR; the TCRdb copy retains only in-frame clones and omits some. Seen here are 20,000 to 25,000 clones, about 70% observed once, and the top ten hold 16%. The unexposed donors gave CD4+ T cells in about 2011-2018, prior to COVID-19. CD4+ T cells were isolated from the cells after 10 days of culture. This clone occurred a few times. Its antigen remains unknown. The V and J ends lost 3 bases and 10 bases, in that order; junction bases with no gene match: 5. The CDR3 length is 12 residues. The germline gives CDR1 SGHAT, CDR2 FQNNGV. The source material was CD4+ T cells from PBMCs, cultured in vitro. V and J are TRBV11-2 and TRBJ1-1; 7 bases are shared with TRBD1. The TCR comes from a human donor in good health. CDR3 protein: CASSFLTGLAFF. The CDR3 DNA reads TGTGCCAGCAGCTTCCTGACAGGGTTAGCTTTCTTT.